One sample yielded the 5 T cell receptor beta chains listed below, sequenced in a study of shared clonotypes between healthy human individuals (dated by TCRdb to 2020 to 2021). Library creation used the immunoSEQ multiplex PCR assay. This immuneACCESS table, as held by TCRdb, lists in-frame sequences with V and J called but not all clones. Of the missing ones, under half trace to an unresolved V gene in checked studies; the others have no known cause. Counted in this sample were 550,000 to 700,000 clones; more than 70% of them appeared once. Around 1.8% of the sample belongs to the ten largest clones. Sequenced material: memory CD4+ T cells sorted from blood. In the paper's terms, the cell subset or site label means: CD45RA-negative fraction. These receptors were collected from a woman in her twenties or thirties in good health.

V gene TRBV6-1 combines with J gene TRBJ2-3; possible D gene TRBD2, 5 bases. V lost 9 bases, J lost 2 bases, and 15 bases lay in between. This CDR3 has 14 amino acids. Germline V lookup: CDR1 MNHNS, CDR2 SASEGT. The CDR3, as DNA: TGTGCCAGTAATCCGGGATTAACCACAGATACGCAGTATTTT. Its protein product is CASNPGLTTDTQYF.

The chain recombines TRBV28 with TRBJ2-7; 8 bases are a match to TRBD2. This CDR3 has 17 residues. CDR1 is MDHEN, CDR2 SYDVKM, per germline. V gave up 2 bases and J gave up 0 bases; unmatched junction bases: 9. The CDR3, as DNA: TGTGCCAGCAGTTTACCTATCCTAGCGGGCAACTCCTACGAGCAGTACTTC. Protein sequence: CASSLPILAGNSYEQYF.

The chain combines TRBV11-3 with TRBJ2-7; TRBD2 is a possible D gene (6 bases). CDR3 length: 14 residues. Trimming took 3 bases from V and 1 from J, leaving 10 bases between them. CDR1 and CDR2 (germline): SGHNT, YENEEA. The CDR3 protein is CASSFGSQSYEQYF. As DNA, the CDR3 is TGTGCCAGCAGCTTCGGGAGCCAGTCCTACGAGCAGTACTTC. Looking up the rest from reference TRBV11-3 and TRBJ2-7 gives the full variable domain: EAGVVQSPRYKIIEKKQPVAFWCNPISGHNTLYWYLQNLGQGPELLIRYENEEAVDDSQLPKDRFSAERLKGVDSTLKIQPAELGDSAVYLCASSFGSQSYEQYFGPGTRLTVT.

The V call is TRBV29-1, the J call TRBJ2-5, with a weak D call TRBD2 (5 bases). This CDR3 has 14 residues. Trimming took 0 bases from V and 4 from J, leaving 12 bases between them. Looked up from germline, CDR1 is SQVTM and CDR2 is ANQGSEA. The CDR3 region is CSVEDPRVGETQYF. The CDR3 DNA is TGCAGCGTTGAAGATCCGAGGGTCGGAGAGACCCAGTACTTC.

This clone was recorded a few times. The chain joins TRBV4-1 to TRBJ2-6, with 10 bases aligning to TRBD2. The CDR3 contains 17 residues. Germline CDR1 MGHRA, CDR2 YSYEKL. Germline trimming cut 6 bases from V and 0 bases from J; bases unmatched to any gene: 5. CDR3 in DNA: TGCGCCAGCAGGAAAGGACTAGCGGTCTCTGGGGCCAACGTCCTGACTTTC. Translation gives CASRKGLAVSGANVLTF.